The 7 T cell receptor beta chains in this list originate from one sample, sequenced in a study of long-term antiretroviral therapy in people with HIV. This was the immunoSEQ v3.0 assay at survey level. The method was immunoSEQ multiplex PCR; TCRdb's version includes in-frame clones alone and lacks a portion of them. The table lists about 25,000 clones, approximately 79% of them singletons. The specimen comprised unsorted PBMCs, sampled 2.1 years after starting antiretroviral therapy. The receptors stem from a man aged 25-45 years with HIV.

As DNA, the CDR3 is TGTGCCAGCAGCTTGGGCCTAGCGGTGAACACCGGGGAGCTGTTTTTT. Translating gives CASSLGLAVNTGELFF. The rearrangement joins TRBV5-6 to TRBJ2-2, with TRBD2 matching 7 bases. Losses at the gene ends were 0 bases for V and 1 base for J; bases not matched to a gene: 3. The CDR3 has 16 amino acids. Germline CDR1 SGHDT, CDR2 YYEEEE.

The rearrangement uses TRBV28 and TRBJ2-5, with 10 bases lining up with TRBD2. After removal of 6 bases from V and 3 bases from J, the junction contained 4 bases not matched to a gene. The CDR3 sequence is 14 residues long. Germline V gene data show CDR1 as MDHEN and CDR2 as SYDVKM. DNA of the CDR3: TGTGCCAGCAGAGCGGGAGGGCCGAAAGAGACCCAGTACTTC. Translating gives CASRAGGPKETQYF.

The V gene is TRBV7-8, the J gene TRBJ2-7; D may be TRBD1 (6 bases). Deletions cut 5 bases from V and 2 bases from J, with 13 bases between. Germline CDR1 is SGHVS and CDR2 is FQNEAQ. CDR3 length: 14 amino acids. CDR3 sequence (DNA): TGTGCCAGCAGCGGGGGACATAGGACCTACGAGCAGTACTTC. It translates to CASSGGHRTYEQYF.

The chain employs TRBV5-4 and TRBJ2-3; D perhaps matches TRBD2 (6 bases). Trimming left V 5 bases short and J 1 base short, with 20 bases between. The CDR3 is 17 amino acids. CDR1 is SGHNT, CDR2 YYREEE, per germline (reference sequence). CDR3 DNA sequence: TGTGCCAGCAGTTCGACGTTAGCGGTCGCGGGCACAGATACGCAGTATTTT. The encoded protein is CASSSTLAVAGTDTQYF.

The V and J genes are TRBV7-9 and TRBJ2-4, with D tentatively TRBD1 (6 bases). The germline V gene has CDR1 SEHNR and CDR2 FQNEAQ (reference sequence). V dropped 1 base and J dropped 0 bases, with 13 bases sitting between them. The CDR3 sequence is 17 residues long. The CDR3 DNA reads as TGTGCCAGCAGCTTAGAGTCAGGGGCCTTAGCCAAAAACATTCAGTACTTC. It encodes CASSLESGALAKNIQYF.

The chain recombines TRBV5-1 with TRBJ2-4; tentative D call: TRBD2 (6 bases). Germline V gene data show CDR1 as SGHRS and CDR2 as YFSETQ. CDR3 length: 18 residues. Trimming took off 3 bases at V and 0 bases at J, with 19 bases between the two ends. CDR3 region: CASSSGLGGAVAKNIQYF. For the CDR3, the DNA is TGCGCCAGCAGCTCGGGCCTGGGCGGGGCTGTAGCCAAAAACATTCAGTACTTC.

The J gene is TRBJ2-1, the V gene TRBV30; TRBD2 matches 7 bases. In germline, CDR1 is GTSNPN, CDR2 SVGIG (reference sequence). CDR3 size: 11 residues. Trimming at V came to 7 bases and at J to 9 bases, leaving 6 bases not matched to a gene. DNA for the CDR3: TGTGCCTTACCTCAGCGGGGTGAGCAGTTCTTC. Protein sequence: CALPQRGEQFF.